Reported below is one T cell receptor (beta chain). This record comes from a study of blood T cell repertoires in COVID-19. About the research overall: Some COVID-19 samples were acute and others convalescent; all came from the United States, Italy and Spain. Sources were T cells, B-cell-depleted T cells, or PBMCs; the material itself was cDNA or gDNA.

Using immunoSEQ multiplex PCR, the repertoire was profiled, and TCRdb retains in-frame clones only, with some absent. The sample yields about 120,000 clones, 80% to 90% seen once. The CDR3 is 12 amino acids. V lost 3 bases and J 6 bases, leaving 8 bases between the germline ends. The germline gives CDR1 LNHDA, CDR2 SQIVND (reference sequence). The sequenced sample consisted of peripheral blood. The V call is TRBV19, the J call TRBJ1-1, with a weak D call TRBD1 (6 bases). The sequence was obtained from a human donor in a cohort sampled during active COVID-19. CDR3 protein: CASSIRQAEAFF. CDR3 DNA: TGTGCCAGTAGTATCAGACAGGCTGAAGCTTTCTTT.